This TCR beta chain was identified in a study of sequential checkpoint blockade in melanoma. In germline, CDR1 is MGHDK, CDR2 SYGVNS. The CDR3 length is 17 residues. The V end was cut by 3 bases, the J end by 1 base, with 19 bases between. Some clones are missing from TCRdb's copy, which holds only in-frame ones; the method was immunoSEQ multiplex PCR. In the table there are approximately 34,000 clones, about four fifths of which are singletons. Treatment in this sample: randomized to nivolumab then ipilimumab (arm A) or the reverse (arm B). From thawed PBMCs, live CD3+CD8+ cells negative for CD19 and CD56 were sorted.

Sample: CD8+ T cells sorted from blood (inferred from file names), taken from a patient given nivolumab and ipilimumab in sequence. This receptor was obtained from a human donor with melanoma. The V and J genes are TRBV25-1 and TRBJ2-7; D is perhaps TRBD1 (5 bases). The chain's CDR3 is CASSDVLGQGLSYEQYF. CDR3 sequence (DNA): TGTGCCAGCAGTGATGTCCTTGGGCAGGGTCTTTCCTACGAGCAGTACTTC.